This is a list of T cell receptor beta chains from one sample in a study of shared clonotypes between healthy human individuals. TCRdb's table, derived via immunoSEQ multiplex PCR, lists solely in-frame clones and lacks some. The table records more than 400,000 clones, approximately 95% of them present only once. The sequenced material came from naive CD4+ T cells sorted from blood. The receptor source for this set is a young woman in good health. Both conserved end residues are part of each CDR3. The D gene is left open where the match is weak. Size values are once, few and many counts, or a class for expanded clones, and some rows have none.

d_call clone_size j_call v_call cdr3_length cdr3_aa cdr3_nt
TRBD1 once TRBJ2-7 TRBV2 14 CASSLSRDSYEQYF TGTGCCAGCAGTCTGTCCCGGGACAGCTACGAGCAGTACTTC
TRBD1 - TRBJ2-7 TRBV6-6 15 CASSPTGEGTYEQYF TGTGCCAGCAGCCCTACAGGGGAAGGGACCTACGAGCAGTACTTC
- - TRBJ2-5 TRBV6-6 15 CASSYKQAGRETQYF TGTGCCAGCAGTTACAAACAGGCCGGGCGCGAGACCCAGTACTTC
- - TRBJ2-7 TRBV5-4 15 CASSLLGAGSYEQYF TGTGCCAGCAGCTTGCTCGGGGCAGGGTCCTACGAGCAGTACTTC
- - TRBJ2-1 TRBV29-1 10 CSAGWEEQFF TGCAGCGCGGGATGGGAGGAGCAGTTCTTC
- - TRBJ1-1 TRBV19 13 CASSIMGSTEAFF TGTGCCAGTAGTATAATGGGAAGTACTGAAGCTTTCTTT
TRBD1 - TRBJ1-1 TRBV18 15 CASSPAGTANTEAFF TGTGCCAGCTCACCGGCCGGGACAGCGAACACTGAAGCTTTCTTT
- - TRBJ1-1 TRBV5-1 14 CASSLDSLNTEAFF TGCGCCAGCAGCTTGGACAGTTTGAACACTGAAGCTTTCTTT
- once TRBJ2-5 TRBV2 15 CASRTKSGIQETQYF TGTGCCAGCAGAACGAAATCAGGGATCCAAGAGACCCAGTACTTC
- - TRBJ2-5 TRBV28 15 CASFSGADFGETQYF TGTGCCAGCTTTTCGGGAGCCGACTTCGGAGAGACCCAGTACTTC
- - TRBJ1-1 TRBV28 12 CASSLLAGEAFF TGTGCCAGCAGTTTATTGGCAGGGGAAGCTTTCTTT
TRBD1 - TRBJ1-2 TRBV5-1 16 CASSYGQGRSNYGYTF TGCGCCAGCAGCTACGGACAGGGGAGGTCTAACTATGGCTACACCTTC
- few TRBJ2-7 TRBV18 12 CASSPSSYEQYF TGTGCCAGCTCACCCAGCTCCTACGAGCAGTACTTC
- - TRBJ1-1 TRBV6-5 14 CASSYEQLGTEAFF TGTGCCAGCAGTTACGAACAGCTGGGCACTGAAGCTTTCTTT
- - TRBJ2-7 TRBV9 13 CASSAFQGWEQYF TGTGCCAGCAGCGCCTTCCAGGGTTGGGAGCAGTACTTC
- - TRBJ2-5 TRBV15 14 CATSRWHPEETQYF TGTGCCACCAGCAGATGGCACCCTGAAGAGACCCAGTACTTC
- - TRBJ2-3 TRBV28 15 CASSLLAPSTDTQYF TGTGCCAGCAGTTTGCTAGCCCCCAGCACAGATACGCAGTATTTT
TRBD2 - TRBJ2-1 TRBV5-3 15 CARSLRTSGNNEQFF TGTGCCAGAAGCTTGAGGACTAGCGGGAACAATGAGCAGTTCTTC
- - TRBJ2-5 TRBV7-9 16 CASSGEGEGGSKTQYF TGTGCCAGCAGCGGGGAAGGGGAAGGAGGCTCAAAGACCCAGTACTTC
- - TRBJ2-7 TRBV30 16 CAWSVPSGSLRYEQYF TGTGCCTGGAGTGTACCATCCGGGAGTCTTCGATACGAGCAGTACTTC
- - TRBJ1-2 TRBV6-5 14 CASSYLRDRSVNTF TGTGCCAGCAGTTATCTTCGGGATAGAAGTGTGAACACCTTC
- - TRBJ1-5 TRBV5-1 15 CASSLEGRDGQPQHF TGCGCCAGCAGCTTGGAGGGCAGGGACGGGCAGCCCCAGCATTTT
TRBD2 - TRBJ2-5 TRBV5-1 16 CASSPPTSGIGETQYF TGCGCCAGCAGCCCGCCGACTAGCGGGATAGGAGAGACCCAGTACTTC
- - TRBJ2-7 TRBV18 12 CASSPGGYEQYF TGTGCCAGCTCACCTGGAGGCTACGAGCAGTACTTC
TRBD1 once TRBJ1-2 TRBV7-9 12 CASSLDRGGYTF TGTGCCAGCAGCTTGGACAGGGGTGGCTACACCTTC
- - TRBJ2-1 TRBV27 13 CASSSALRGEQFF TGTGCCAGCAGTTCGGCCCTACGGGGTGAGCAGTTCTTC
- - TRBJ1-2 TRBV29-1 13 CSVIQALDYGYTF TGCAGCGTAATACAGGCGCTGGACTATGGCTACACCTTC
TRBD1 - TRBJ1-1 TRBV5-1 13 CASSWQGDTEAFF TGCGCCAGCAGTTGGCAGGGGGACACTGAAGCTTTCTTT
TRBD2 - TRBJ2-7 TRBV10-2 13 CASSDLREGEQYF TGCGCCAGCAGTGACCTTAGGGAGGGCGAGCAGTACTTC
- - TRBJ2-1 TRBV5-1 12 CASSIVSGGQFF TGCGCCAGCAGCATAGTCTCGGGCGGGCAGTTCTTC
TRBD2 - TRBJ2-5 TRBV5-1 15 CASSLASGRQETQYF TGCGCCAGCAGCTTGGCTAGCGGGAGACAAGAGACCCAGTACTTC
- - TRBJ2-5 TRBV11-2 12 CASRGPSETQYF TGTGCCAGCAGGGGGCCTAGCGAGACCCAGTACTTC
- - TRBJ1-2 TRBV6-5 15 CASSVTNGVTYGYTF TGTGCCAGCAGTGTAACGAACGGAGTGACTTATGGCTACACCTTC
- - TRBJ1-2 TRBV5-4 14 CASSLDSGGYGYTF TGTGCCAGCAGCTTGGATTCAGGCGGGTATGGCTACACCTTC
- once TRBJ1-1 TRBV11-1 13 CASSLLGGTEAFF TGTGCCAGCAGCTTACTGGGAGGCACTGAAGCTTTCTTT
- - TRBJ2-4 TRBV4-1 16 CASSQPTSGAKNIQYF TGCGCCAGCAGCCAACCGACTTCAGGGGCCAAAAACATTCAGTACTTC
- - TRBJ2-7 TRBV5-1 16 CASSRNQRQGGDEQYF TGCGCCAGCAGCCGCAACCAAAGACAGGGAGGAGACGAGCAGTACTTC
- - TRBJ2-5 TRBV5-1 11 CASSLLETQYF TGCGCCAGCAGCTTGTTGGAGACCCAGTACTTC